The 27 T cell receptor beta chains presented below share a single source sample, sequenced in a study of T cells in Graves' hyperthyroidism and ophthalmopathy. The source material, RNA transcripts, was used to amplify TCR beta CDR3 regions. Researchers ran a first-round RT-PCR on the TCR CDR3 using the HTBI primer set. Each CDR3 protein gets one entry after TCRdb re-called the multiplex PCR reads with MiXCR. The data show hundreds of thousands of distinct CDR3 sequences, just under 45% seen once. Sequenced: peripheral blood or thyroid tissue (not recorded which). The receptors originated from an adult man with Graves' disease, either hyperthyroidism or ophthalmopathy (not recorded which).

With respect to this clonotype: Compared with germline, one end of the junction differs, possibly owing to a read error. The rearrangement links TRBV11-3 to TRBJ1-2; D is unresolved. The CDR3 is 13 amino acids. The germline CDR1 and CDR2 sequences are SGHNT and YENEEA. In DNA, the CDR3 is TGTGCCGGCAGCTTAACTACCAGAGGGAGCTACACCTTC. Translated, it gives CAGSLTTRGSYTF.

In regard to this clonotype: A much larger clone lies one base from this, so it may be a read error. The V gene is TRBV10-3, the J gene TRBJ1-5, with TRBD1 as a possible D gene (6 bases). The CDR3 consists of 15 residues. Germline values: CDR1 ENHRY, CDR2 SYGVKD. The DNA for the CDR3 is TGTGCCATCAATGAAGGGAAAGGGGGGAATCGGCCCCAGCATTTT. It specifies CAINEGKGGNRPQHF.

This chain links TRBV9 with TRBJ2-7; 9 nucleotides match TRBD1. The CDR3 loop spans 16 amino acids. The V gene end was trimmed by 0 bases and the J gene end by 5 bases; junction bases not matched to a gene: 9. The V gene's germline CDR1 is SGDLS and CDR2 YYNGEE. This chain's CDR3 is CASSVGGTGLEDEQYF. The CDR3 DNA reads as TGTGCCAGCAGCGTAGGGGGGACAGGGTTGGAGGACGAGCAGTACTTC.

The genes are TRBV4-1 and TRBJ1-6; no definite D call. The CDR3 has 16 amino acids. V was pared by 0 bases and J by 7 bases, with 13 bases between. Germline CDR1 and CDR2: MGHRA and YSYEKL. The CDR3 DNA reads TGCGCCAGCAGCCAAGATTGGGGTTTGAGGAATTCACCCCTCCACTTT. Protein sequence: CASSQDWGLRNSPLHF.

This clonotype was observed many times. This rearrangement joins TRBV7-9 to TRBJ1-2; D remains unclear. Trimming took 2 bases from V and 5 from J, leaving 6 bases between them. CDR1 SEHNR and CDR2 FQNEAQ come from the germline V gene (reference sequence). CDR3 length equals 12 residues. Written as DNA, the CDR3 is TGTGCCAGCAGCTTAAAGGTATATGGCTACACCTTC. As protein: CASSLKVYGYTF.

The table lists this clonotype with a few counts. The CDR3: CASSFGLGTNYGYTF. In DNA form, the CDR3 reads TGTGCCAGCAGCTTCGGTCTAGGGACCAACTATGGCTACACCTTC. The V gene is TRBV7-9, the J gene TRBJ1-2; possible D gene TRBD1, 5 bases. V lost 3 bases, J lost 2 bases, and 13 bases lay in between. Germline values: CDR1 SEHNR, CDR2 FQNEAQ (reference sequence). The CDR3 contains 15 residues.

This chain joins TRBV7-2 and TRBJ1-1, with D unresolved. Germline V gene lookup returns CDR1 SGHTA and CDR2 FQGNSA. There are 15 residues in the CDR3. Between the trimmed V and J ends, which lost 3 bases and 1 base, there was a span of 12 bases. Written as DNA, the CDR3 is TGTGCCAGCAGCTTGATAACGTCCGGGAACACTGAAGCTTTCTTT. It is translated as CASSLITSGNTEAFF.

The V gene is TRBV10-3, the J gene TRBJ1-5; maybe TRBD1 (5 bases). The germline V gene has CDR1 ENHRY and CDR2 SYGVKD. The V and J ends lost 6 bases and 4 bases respectively, with 13 bases between them. The CDR3 runs to 14 residues. The CDR3 coding sequence is TGTGCCATCAGCGCCGGGACTGGGAATCAGCCCCAGCATTTT. Translation: CAISAGTGNQPQHF.

The chain uses TRBV9 and TRBJ1-1; perhaps TRBD1 as D (6 bases). CDR3 length: 14 amino acids. CDR1 and CDR2 (germline): SGDLS, YYNGEE. The V end was cut by 4 bases, the J end by 2 bases, with 12 bases between. CDR3 bases: TGTGCCAGCAGCCCCGGACAGACTAACACTGAAGCTTTCTTT. Residues: CASSPGQTNTEAFF.

This clonotype occurred a few times. The rearrangement links TRBV7-9 to TRBJ2-7, with TRBD1 as a possible D gene (5 bases). In germline, CDR1 is SEHNR, CDR2 FQNEAQ (reference sequence). The CDR3 has 15 residues. V was cut by 3 bases and J by 3 bases, with 15 bases left in between. The CDR3: CASSLVLGPNYEQYF. CDR3 sequence (DNA): TGTGCCAGCAGCTTGGTCCTGGGGCCTAACTACGAGCAGTACTTC. Supplemented by reference TRBV7-9 and TRBJ2-7, the full variable domain reads DTGVSQNPRHKITKRGQNVTFRCDPISEHNRLYWYRQTLGQGPEFLTYFQNEAQLEKSRLLSDRFSAERPKGSFSTLEIQRTEQGDSAMYLCASSLVLGPNYEQYFGPGTRLTVT.

The chain recombines TRBV7-9 with TRBJ2-5; unclear D gene. Trimming took off 4 bases at V and 9 bases at J, with 15 bases between the two ends. There are 13 residues in the CDR3. From germline, CDR1 is SEHNR and CDR2 FQNEAQ (reference sequence). This CDR3 is CASSSRAWSPQYF. The CDR3 coding sequence is TGTGCCAGCAGCTCCCGGGCCTGGTCCCCCCAGTACTTC.

The J gene is TRBJ1-5, the V gene TRBV12-3 or TRBV12-4, with D possibly matching TRBD1 (6 bases). Trimming shortened V by 2 bases and J by 11 bases, and 13 bases separated the two germline ends. The CDR3 is 13 residues long. The CDR3 spells CASSLRGEGAQHF. The CDR3, as DNA: TGTGCCAGCAGTTTAAGGGGAGAGGGGGCCCAGCATTTT.

Concerning this clonotype itself: The junction differs from germline at one of its ends, possibly a read error. The chain combines TRBV7-9 with TRBJ1-1; 8 positions match TRBD1. The CDR3 has 10 amino acids. The germline gives CDR1 SEHNR, CDR2 FQNEAQ (reference sequence). This CDR3 reads CASSQVQGAF. The CDR3 bases are TGTGCCAGCAGCCAAGTTCAGGGGGCCTTT.

This clonotype has a handful of counts. In DNA, the CDR3 is TGCGCCAGCAGCTTGACGACGGGAGCGTGGCCCCAGCATTTT. Translated, it gives CASSLTTGAWPQHF. The chain is built from TRBV5-1 and TRBJ1-5, with D uncertain. The CDR3 runs to 14 residues. From germline, CDR1 is SGHRS and CDR2 YFSETQ. With 1 base removed from V and 9 bases from J, the gap between germline ends came to 14 bases.

Comments on this clonotype: Relative to the germline gene, one junction end is altered; a read error may explain this. The chain carries TRBV2 and TRBJ1-5; D remains unclear. The CDR3 loop spans 13 amino acids. Germline CDR1 is SNHLY and CDR2 is FYNNEI. CDR3 in amino acids: CVSVQDSNQPQHF. The CDR3 region has the DNA TGTGTCAGCGTCCAAGATAGCAATCAGCCCCAGCATTTT.

In regard to this clonotype: An end of the junction differs from the germline gene, which may be a read error. The genes are TRBV6-5 and TRBJ2-7; 8 nucleotides match TRBD2. CDR3 length: 15 residues. CDR1 MNHEY and CDR2 SVGAGI come from the germline V gene. The CDR3 region is CSSSLSPGLVDEQYF. In DNA form, the CDR3 reads TGTTCCAGCAGCCTTAGTCCGGGACTAGTCGACGAGCAGTACTTC.

This clonotype was counted many times. CDR3 residues: CASSESQNNQPQHF. The DNA of the CDR3 is TGTGCCAGCAGTGAGTCGCAGAACAATCAGCCCCAGCATTTT. This chain joins TRBV2 and TRBJ1-5; no clear D. The V gene's germline CDR1 is SNHLY and CDR2 FYNNEI. V gave up 3 bases and J gave up 3 bases, with 9 bases separating them. The CDR3 has 14 amino acids.

This clonotype was observed a handful of times. This chain links TRBV7-8 with TRBJ1-1, with D possibly being TRBD1 (5 bases). The ends were cut back, 5 bases at V and 2 bases at J, with 12 bases in the middle. This CDR3 contains 14 residues. The germline V gene has CDR1 SGHVS and CDR2 FQNEAQ. The CDR3: CASSPHRTNTEAFF. The CDR3, as DNA: TGTGCCAGCAGCCCTCACAGGACCAACACTGAAGCTTTCTTT.

This clonotype was picked up a small number of times. V gene TRBV7-8 combines with J gene TRBJ1-6, with D unclear. The CDR3 has 14 amino acids. V was cut by 6 bases and J by 6 bases, with 12 bases left in between. Per germline, CDR1 SGHVS and CDR2 FQNEAQ. The CDR3 coding sequence is TGTGCCAGCAGTTTATCGTCAATTAATTCACCCCTCCACTTT. It is translated as CASSLSSINSPLHF.

This clonotype came up many times. The CDR3 is CASSHKKSYGYTF. The CDR3 DNA reads TGTGCCAGCAGTCACAAGAAGAGCTATGGCTACACCTTC. The gene calls are TRBV25-1 and TRBJ1-2, with D uncertain. This CDR3 comprises 13 residues. V was pared by 5 bases and J by 4 bases, with 11 bases between. In germline, CDR1 is MGHDK, CDR2 SYGVNS.

A few counts support this clonotype. This rearrangement joins TRBV7-9 to TRBJ1-1, with D tentatively TRBD1 (5 bases). V was pared by 1 base and J by 4 bases, with 16 bases between. This CDR3 has 16 residues. CDR1 is SEHNR and CDR2 is FQNEAQ in the germline V gene (reference sequence). The CDR3 here is CASSLEGNWEGTEAFF. The DNA of the CDR3 is TGTGCCAGCAGCTTAGAGGGGAACTGGGAGGGCACTGAAGCTTTCTTT.

Of note for this clonotype: A much larger clone lies one base from this, so it may be a read error. The chain has TRBV11-1 and TRBJ1-1; tentatively, D is TRBD1 (5 bases). V was pared by 4 bases and J by 0 bases, with 15 bases between. Germline V lookup: CDR1 SGHAT, CDR2 FQDESV (reference sequence). This CDR3 is built from 16 residues. CDR3 nucleotides: TGTGCCAGCAGCTCGGACAAGGCAGACTTGAACACTGAAGCTTTCTTT. Its protein product is CASSSDKADLNTEAFF. The full variable domain, its missing parts supplied by reference TRBV11-1 and TRBJ1-1, is EAEVAQSPRYKITEKSQAVAFWCDPISGHATLYWYRQILGQGPELLVQFQDESVVDDSQLPKDRFSAERLKGVDSTLKIQPAELGDSAMYLCASSSDKADLNTEAFFGQGTRLTVV.

The CDR3 DNA reads TGTGCCATCAGTGAGTCAGGGCAGGGGGTTCAGCCCCAGCATTTT. This gives the protein CAISESGQGVQPQHF. The rearrangement joins TRBV10-3 to TRBJ1-5; 7 bases are shared with TRBD1. V was pared by 0 bases and J by 6 bases, with 5 bases of the junction left unmatched. This CDR3 is 15 amino acids long. Germline V gene sequence: CDR1 ENHRY, CDR2 SYGVKD.

This clonotype came up a few times. The rearrangement uses TRBV2 and TRBJ2-7, with D uncertain. CDR1 SNHLY and CDR2 FYNNEI come from the germline V gene. The CDR3 sequence is 12 residues long. V lost 4 bases, J lost 7 bases, and 11 bases lay in between. CDR3: CASSGPPSEQYF. The CDR3 DNA reads as TGTGCCAGCAGTGGGCCACCGAGTGAGCAGTACTTC.

The chain combines TRBV19 with TRBJ1-6; D gene ambiguous. CDR1 is LNHDA and CDR2 is SQIVND in the germline V gene (reference sequence). V lost 3 bases to trimming and J lost 7 bases, with 16 bases between them. This CDR3 is 16 amino acids long. The CDR3 DNA reads as TGTGCCAGTAGTATGGAGACACTTTCGGGGAATTCACCCCTCCACTTT. Protein product: CASSMETLSGNSPLHF.

This clonotype was picked up a small number of times. The chain employs TRBV5-1 and TRBJ2-7; D unclear. V shed 0 bases and J shed 3 bases, with 13 bases lying between them. Germline V gene lookup returns CDR1 SGHRS and CDR2 YFSETQ. This CDR3 contains 15 residues. The CDR3 sequence is CASSLVGQGNYEQYF. CDR3 nucleotides: TGCGCCAGCAGCTTGGTGGGCCAAGGGAACTACGAGCAGTACTTC.

The V and J genes are TRBV7-9 and TRBJ2-7; 7 bases line up with TRBD1. Per germline, CDR1 SEHNR and CDR2 FQNEAQ (reference sequence). Trimming at V came to 7 bases and at J to 3 bases, leaving 18 bases not matched to a gene. This CDR3 has 17 amino acids. CDR3 loop: CASTTGVEVVSIYEQYF. CDR3 sequence (DNA): TGTGCCAGCACCACAGGGGTCGAGGTAGTTTCCATCTACGAGCAGTACTTC.